The sequence of this T cell receptor (beta chain) was determined in a study of Graves' ophthalmopathy and Graves' hyperthyroidism. Germline-derived CDR1 and CDR2 are SQVTM and ANQGSEA. J lost 3 bases, V lost 4 bases, and 8 bases had no gene match. The CDR3 extends over 15 amino acids. As to this clonotype: As yet, its antigen is unknown.

Overall study findings and caveats: The model's prediction of ophthalmopathy progression had about 70% sensitivity and around 72% specificity.

Amplified TCR beta CDR3 regions were obtained using RNA transcripts as template. The workflow started with a first-round RT-PCR run with HTBI primers and then moved on to a second-round multiplex PCR. One entry per CDR3 protein results from TCRdb running MiXCR on the multiplex PCR reads. The table includes hundreds of thousands of distinct CDR3 sequences, over 40% detected once. The rearrangement links TRBV29-1 to TRBJ1-5, with 8 positions matching TRBD1. This TCR came from an adult man with Graves' ophthalmopathy. Sequencing was performed on peripheral blood. The CDR3 loop reads CSVGTDRENNQPQHF. DNA of the CDR3: TGCAGCGTTGGGACGGACAGGGAGAACAATCAGCCCCAGCATTTT. The variable domain in full, with the rest retrieved from reference TRBV29-1 and TRBJ1-5, is SAVISQKPSRDICQRGTSLTIQCQVDSQVTMMFWYRQQPGQSLTLIATANQGSEATYESGFVIDKFPISRPNLTFSTLTVSNMSPEDSSIYLCSVGTDRENNQPQHFGDGTRLSIL.